One sample yielded the 10 T cell receptor beta chains listed below, sequenced in a study of long-term antiretroviral therapy in people with HIV (dated by TCRdb to between 2020 and 2023). Sequencing of the TRB variable region was done with the immunoSEQ hsTCRB v3.0 assay at survey level resolution. TCRdb holds this immuneACCESS table with in-frame rearrangements only. Some clones are missing; in checked studies, unresolved V genes explain under half, and the rest has no known cause. In all, the sample holds roughly 20,000 clones, and about 89% of those were seen once. 8% to 11% of the sample rests with the top ten. The sample consisted of unsorted PBMCs, taken 0.5 years after starting antiretroviral therapy. These TCRs come from a man aged 35-49 years with HIV.

The chain has TRBV7-9 and TRBJ2-3; D is perhaps TRBD1 (6 bases). V lost 1 base and J 2 bases, leaving 10 bases between the germline ends. The length of the CDR3 is 15 residues. Germline V gene sequence: CDR1 SEHNR, CDR2 FQNEAQ (reference sequence). CDR3 amino acids: CASSLGAGATDTQYF. The CDR3 DNA sequence: TGTGCCAGCAGCTTAGGTGCAGGGGCCACAGATACGCAGTATTTT.

This clone was seen a few times. The chain is built from TRBV5-4 and TRBJ1-6; 7 nucleotides match TRBD1. V was pared by 0 bases and J by 7 bases, with 7 bases of the junction left unmatched. The CDR3 contains 16 residues. Germline V gene sequence: CDR1 SGHNT, CDR2 YYREEE (reference sequence). The CDR3 loop reads CASSLAGGTVNSPLHF. Written as DNA, the CDR3 is TGTGCCAGCAGCTTGGCAGGCGGGACAGTAAATTCACCCCTCCACTTT.

This clone was recorded a few times. V usage is TRBV9 and J usage is TRBJ2-1; TRBD2 agrees at 7 bases. V was clipped by 4 bases and J by 7 bases; unmatched bases: 14. There are 16 residues in the CDR3. The germline gives CDR1 SGDLS, CDR2 YYNGEE. CDR3 bases: TGTGCCAGCAGCACCAGGACTAGTCGGGATGCTAATGAGCAGTTCTTC. It yields the protein CASSTRTSRDANEQFF.

The V gene is TRBV6-1, the J gene TRBJ2-7; TRBD1 matches at 8 bases. Germline V CDR1 and CDR2: MNHNS, SASEGT. With 6 bases clipped from V and 2 bases from J, the junction kept 6 bases outside the gene matches. CDR3 length equals 14 residues. The CDR3 loop reads CASSGRGRAYEQYF. CDR3 DNA sequence: TGTGCCAGCAGCGGCAGGGGGCGCGCCTACGAGCAGTACTTC.

The V call is TRBV21-1, the J call TRBJ2-5; no check of the table's D call, TRBD2, against the DNA was made. TRBV21-1 corresponds to a pseudogene. The CDR3 extends over 14 amino acids. As DNA, the CDR3 is TGTGCCAGCAGCAAAACTACCCGAAGAGAGACCCAGTACTTC. Translation gives CASSKTTRRETQYF.

In its sample, this clone was seen a few times. This rearrangement joins TRBV27 to TRBJ2-7; a possible D gene is TRBD1 (5 bases). CDR3 size: 13 residues. Trimming took off 6 bases at V and 4 bases at J, with 13 bases between the two ends. Germline CDR1 is MNHEY and CDR2 is SMNVEV (reference sequence). Written as DNA, the CDR3 is TGTGCCAGCAGCCTTGGGTCAGGGTACGAGCAGTACTTC. Translating it yields CASSLGSGYEQYF.

V and J are TRBV11-2 and TRBJ2-7; 8 bases map to TRBD2. The V and J ends lost 1 base and 3 bases, in that order; junction bases with no gene match: 11. This CDR3 contains 17 residues. Germline CDR1 and CDR2: SGHAT and FQNNGV. As DNA, the CDR3 is TGTGCCAGCAGCTTAGTCAGTTCGGGGGGGGCTTACTACGAGCAGTACTTC. Translated: CASSLVSSGGAYYEQYF.

The chain carries TRBV6-5 and TRBJ2-5; D unresolved. From germline, CDR1 is MNHEY and CDR2 SVGAGI. Trimming pared 0 bases from V and 5 bases from J, leaving 7 bases between. The CDR3 sequence is 13 residues long. The DNA for the CDR3 is TGTGCCAGCAGTTACTCGAACGGGGAGACCCAGTACTTC. Translation: CASSYSNGETQYF.

J is TRBJ2-7 and V is TRBV18, with a tentative D call TRBD1 (6 bases). Trimming cost V 3 bases and J 3 bases, with 12 bases left between them. CDR3 size: 14 residues. The germline V gene has CDR1 KGHSH and CDR2 LQKENI. As DNA, the CDR3 is TGTGCCAGCTCACCGGGGCAGGGGCGCTACGAGCAGTACTTC. It encodes CASSPGQGRYEQYF. Full variable domain (remainder filled in from reference TRBV18 and TRBJ2-7): NAGVMQNPRHLVRRRGQEARLRCSPMKGHSHVYWYRQLPEEGLKFMVYLQKENIIDESGMPKERFSAEFPKEGPSILRIQQVVRGDSAAYFCASSPGQGRYEQYFGPGTRLTVT.

This sequence joins TRBV28 and TRBJ1-2; 7 bases map to TRBD1. The V gene end was trimmed by 6 bases and the J gene end by 4 bases; junction bases not matched to a gene: 8. Germline V gives CDR1 MDHEN, CDR2 SYDVKM. CDR3 length equals 14 residues. The CDR3 sequence is CASRSDRSPYGYTF. CDR3 nucleotides: TGTGCCAGCAGGTCGGACAGGAGCCCCTATGGCTACACCTTC.